A selection of T cell receptor beta chains follows, all from one sample in a study of blood T cells in healthy people across ages. One entry per CDR3 protein results from TCRdb running MiXCR on the 5' RACE reads. The table includes about 2 million distinct CDR3 sequences, about 50% detected once. The sample was blood. The receptors were gathered from a woman aged 35 to 49 in good health. The CDR3 runs from the conserved cysteine through the conserved F or W. The D gene is left open where the match is weak. The size entry is marked missing in some rows and otherwise reads once, few, many or a size class.

v_call	clone_size	j_call	d_call	cdr3_nt	cdr3_aa
TRBV20-1	few	TRBJ2-3	-	TGCAGTGCTAGAGTGGCGGGGCACACAGATACGCAGTATTTT	CSARVAGHTDTQYF
TRBV6-2/TRBV6-3	-	TRBJ2-5	-	TGTGCCAGCGGGCAGACTCAAGAGACCCAGTACTTC	CASGQTQETQYF
TRBV21-1	-	TRBJ2-7	-	TGTGCCAGCTTTCGACGGGGCCGCGGGAGGGGTTCCTACGAGCAGTACTTC	CASFRRGRGRGSYEQYF
TRBV7-2	many	TRBJ2-7	-	TGTGCCAGCAGCCCAGGGCGAGATTACGAGCAGTACTTC	CASSPGRDYEQYF
TRBV12-5	-	TRBJ2-1	-	TGTGCTAGTGGTTTGCATTCAGGGCAACCCTCGGAGACCCAGTTCTTC	CASGLHSGQPSETQFF
TRBV5-1	-	TRBJ2-5	TRBD1	TGCGCCAGCGGGACAGACCAAGAGACCCAGTACTTC	CASGTDQETQYF
TRBV29-1	few	TRBJ2-3	TRBD1	TGCAGCGTTCTGGACAGGGGCGCCCTGACTAGCACAGATACGCAGTATTTT	CSVLDRGALTSTDTQYF
TRBV4-3	-	TRBJ2-1	-	TGCGCCAGCAGCCAAGTCGAGCGCAGCTCCTACAATGAGCAGTTCTTC	CASSQVERSSYNEQFF
TRBV7-2	once	TRBJ2-5	TRBD1	TGTGCCAGCAGCTTAGCCCCTCGGACAGGGGGTTACCGTATGCGCAATGAGCAGTACTTC	CASSLAPRTGGYRMRNEQYF
TRBV11-2	-	TRBJ2-5	TRBD1	TGTGCCAGCAGCTTAGAGGGACAGGGCCACCGGGGACAAGAGACCCAGTACTTC	CASSLEGQGHRGQETQYF
TRBV6-2/TRBV6-3	-	TRBJ2-5	TRBD2	TGTGCCAGCAGTTACTCGAGGTTTTTTAGCGGGGGGGCAGAAGAGACCCAGTACTTC	CASSYSRFFSGGAEETQYF
TRBV11-2	-	TRBJ2-1	-	TGTGCCAGCAGCTCGGGACCCAGGAGCTCCTACAATGAGCAGTTCTTC	CASSSGPRSSYNEQFF
TRBV7-3	few	TRBJ2-3	-	TGTGCCAGCAGCCCGAGGGGGGGAAGCGTCCGGACAGATACGCAGTATTTT	CASSPRGGSVRTDTQYF
TRBV6-5	few	TRBJ1-4	-	TGTGCCAGCAGTTACCTGGGACAAGAAAAACTGTTTTTT	CASSYLGQEKLFF
TRBV25-1	-	TRBJ1-1	-	TGTGCCAGCCGTGACGGGGGGCTTGAAGCTTTCTTT	CASRDGGLEAFF
TRBV5-5	-	TRBJ1-1	-	TGTGCCAGCAGCTTGTTTTACGGGCAGAACACTGAAGCTTTCTTT	CASSLFYGQNTEAFF
TRBV5-1	-	TRBJ2-1	-	TGCGCCAGCAGCGGTCTCACTTCTAGCTCCTACAATGAGCAGTTCTTC	CASSGLTSSSYNEQFF
TRBV5-1	-	TRBJ1-1	TRBD1	TGCGCCAGCAGCAAGGATACAGGGGTTGAGGAAGCTTTCTTT	CASSKDTGVEEAFF
TRBV6-6	-	TRBJ1-2	TRBD1	TGTGCCAGCAACGGGGGGGACAGATATGGCTACACCTTC	CASNGGDRYGYTF
TRBV5-1	few	TRBJ1-6	TRBD1	TGTGCCAGCAGCTTAGTGGCAGGGGGCAATTCACCCCTCCACTTT	CASSLVAGGNSPLHF
TRBV6-5	few	TRBJ2-5	-	TGTGCCAGCAGTTATGCCAAACTCACGGGGGAGACCCAGTACTTC	CASSYAKLTGETQYF
TRBV28	-	TRBJ1-1	-	TGTGCCAGCAGTTTACGGAGGTTCAGGCTGACCGGCACTGAAGCTTTCTTT	CASSLRRFRLTGTEAFF
TRBV3-1	-	TRBJ2-5	-	TGTGCCAGCAGCCGGATCCCCCAAGAGACCCAGTACTTC	CASSRIPQETQYF
TRBV5-1	-	TRBJ2-2	-	TGCGCCAGCAGCCAGGGCCAGCCCGGGGAGCTGTTTTTT	CASSQGQPGELFF
TRBV20-1	-	TRBJ2-5	-	TGCAGTGCGAGGACCTCTCGAGAGCAGTACTTC	CSARTSREQYF
TRBV19	-	TRBJ1-4	-	TGTGCCAGTAGCGACAGCCATAATGAAAAACTGTTTTTT	CASSDSHNEKLFF
TRBV3-1	-	TRBJ1-6	-	TGTGCCAGCAGCCAAGCCGGAGTTAGTACCTCACCCCTCCACTTT	CASSQAGVSTSPLHF
TRBV6-5	-	TRBJ2-5	-	TGTGCCAGCAGATTGTCTCGCGGGGCAGTGGAGACCCAGTACTTC	CASRLSRGAVETQYF
TRBV20-1	-	TRBJ2-3	TRBD2	TGCAGTGCCCCACCGGGACTAGCGGTAGAAGATACGCAGTATTTT	CSAPPGLAVEDTQYF
TRBV7-9	-	TRBJ1-5	TRBD1	TGCGCCAGCAGCCAGGGGGGGGTTAGCAATCAGCCCCAGCATTTT	CASSQGGVSNQPQHF
TRBV5-1	-	TRBJ2-7	TRBD1	TGCGCCAGCAGCTTCACGACAGGGGGTTCCTACGAGCAGTACTTC	CASSFTTGGSYEQYF
TRBV30	-	TRBJ2-2	TRBD2	TGTGCCTGGAGTGCCCAGCGGGACGGATTCACCGGGGAGCTGTTTTTT	CAWSAQRDGFTGELFF
TRBV7-8	once	TRBJ1-5	-	TGTGCCAGCAGCGACAACAGGGACCTCGGCGAGCATTTT	CASSDNRDLGEHF
TRBV11-2	once	TRBJ1-4	-	TGTGCCAGCAGCCCTCGACAATCACGGGTCGATAATGAAAAACTGTTTTTT	CASSPRQSRVDNEKLFF
TRBV7-2	few	TRBJ1-6	-	TGTGCCAGCAGCTTAGCGGGACAACCCCTCCACTTT	CASSLAGQPLHF
TRBV12-3/TRBV12-4	few	TRBJ2-1	TRBD2	TGTGCCAGCAGTTCCCGGGGCCTAGCGGGGGGAAGCTCCTACAATGAGCAGTTCTTC	CASSSRGLAGGSSYNEQFF
TRBV28	few	TRBJ2-3	-	TGTGCCAGCAGTTTACCCTCGCAAGGGCCATTAACAGATACGCAGTATTTT	CASSLPSQGPLTDTQYF
TRBV28	many	TRBJ2-5	-	TGTGCCAGCAGTTTACTTCGAGAGACCCAGTACTTC	CASSLLRETQYF
TRBV7-9	-	TRBJ2-7	TRBD1	TGTGCCAGCAGCGCCGGACAGGGGGAAAAGCGGCAGTACTTC	CASSAGQGEKRQYF
TRBV7-9	-	TRBJ1-2	-	TGTGCCAGCAGCATCCTCAACAGGGAGGACTATGGCTACACCTTC	CASSILNREDYGYTF
TRBV6-1	once	TRBJ2-3	TRBD1	TGTGCCAGCAGTCCCAAATTTCCGGGACAGGGGGCACCAGATACGCAGTATTTT	CASSPKFPGQGAPDTQYF
TRBV20-1	few	TRBJ2-7	-	TGCAGTGCTAGAGAGGCAGGGAACTACGAGCAGTACTTC	CSAREAGNYEQYF
TRBV4-3	-	TRBJ2-1	-	TGCGCCAGCAGCCAAGATTGGGGGGGACAGTACAATGAGCAGTTCTTC	CASSQDWGGQYNEQFF
TRBV4-2	few	TRBJ1-2	TRBD1	TGTGCCAGCAGCTCCTCGGACAGGGCCTATGGCTACACCTTC	CASSSSDRAYGYTF
TRBV9	-	TRBJ2-5	TRBD1	TGTGCCAGTCAGGACAGGTTACAAGAGACCCAGTACTTC	CASQDRLQETQYF
TRBV20-1	-	TRBJ1-6	-	TGCAGTGGAATTACCTCCTATAATTCACCCCTCCACTTT	CSGITSYNSPLHF
TRBV14	few	TRBJ2-6	-	TGTGCCAGCAGCCAGGGGAGGCTCCGCGGCTCGGGCAACGTCCTGACTTTC	CASSQGRLRGSGNVLTF
TRBV3-1	-	TRBJ2-7	-	TGTGCCAGCAGCCAAGCTGGGTCAGACGGCACCGAGCAGTACTTC	CASSQAGSDGTEQYF
TRBV4-1	-	TRBJ2-7	TRBD1	TGCGCCAGCAACCAAGGTCAGGGGGCTATTGGGTACGAGCAGTACTTC	CASNQGQGAIGYEQYF
TRBV18	few	TRBJ2-5	-	TGTGCCAGCTCACCACCGACTCTGGTGGAGACCCAGTACTTC	CASSPPTLVETQYF
TRBV4-2	-	TRBJ2-1	TRBD2	TGTGCCAGCAGCCAAGATCCTGGGCTAGCGGGGGGTTTCAATGAGCAGTTCTTC	CASSQDPGLAGGFNEQFF
TRBV6-2/TRBV6-3	few	TRBJ1-6	-	TGTGCCAGCAGAACCGACAGAACCGATAATTCACCCCTCCACTTT	CASRTDRTDNSPLHF
TRBV7-2	-	TRBJ1-6	-	TGTGCCAGCAGCCAGGGGACGGTTATTTCACCCCTCCACTTT	CASSQGTVISPLHF
TRBV20-1	-	TRBJ1-2	TRBD1	TGCAGTGCTAGGGGGGGACAGAGCTATGGCTACACCTTC	CSARGGQSYGYTF
TRBV12-3/TRBV12-4	-	TRBJ1-5	TRBD1	TGTGCCAGCAAGACAGGGCGATATCAGCCCCAGCATTTT	CASKTGRYQPQHF
TRBV12-3/TRBV12-4	-	TRBJ1-2	-	TGTGCCAGCAGCTCCAGGCGGGGTGGCTACACCTTC	CASSSRRGGYTF
TRBV4-2	-	TRBJ2-4	TRBD1	TGTGCCAGCAGCCAAGGGTCCGTGACAGGGGGCGGAAACATTCAGTACTTC	CASSQGSVTGGGNIQYF
TRBV18	-	TRBJ2-1	-	TGTGCCAGCTCGCCTGCGGGGAATTATGGTGAGCAGTTCTTC	CASSPAGNYGEQFF
TRBV5-1	-	TRBJ2-3	TRBD2	TGCGCCAGCAGCTTGAGTAGCGGGGCTTCAGATACGCAGTATTTT	CASSLSSGASDTQYF
TRBV4-3	few	TRBJ2-3	-	TGCGCCAGCAGCCAAGATTCCCACACAGATACGCAGTATTTT	CASSQDSHTDTQYF